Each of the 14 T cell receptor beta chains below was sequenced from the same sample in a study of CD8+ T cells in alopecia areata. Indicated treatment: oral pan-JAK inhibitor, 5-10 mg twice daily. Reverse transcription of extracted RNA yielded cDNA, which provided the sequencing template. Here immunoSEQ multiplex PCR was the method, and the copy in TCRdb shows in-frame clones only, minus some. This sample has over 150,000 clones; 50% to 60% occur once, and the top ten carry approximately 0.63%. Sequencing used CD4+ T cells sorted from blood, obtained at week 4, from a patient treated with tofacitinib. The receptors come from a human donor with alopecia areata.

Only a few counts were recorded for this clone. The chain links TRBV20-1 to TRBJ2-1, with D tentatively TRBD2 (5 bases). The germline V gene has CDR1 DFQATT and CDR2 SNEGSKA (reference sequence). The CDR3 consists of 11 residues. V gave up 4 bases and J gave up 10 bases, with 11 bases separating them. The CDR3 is CSAITLGEQFF. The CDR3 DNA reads TGCAGTGCTATAACACTAGGCGAGCAGTTCTTC.

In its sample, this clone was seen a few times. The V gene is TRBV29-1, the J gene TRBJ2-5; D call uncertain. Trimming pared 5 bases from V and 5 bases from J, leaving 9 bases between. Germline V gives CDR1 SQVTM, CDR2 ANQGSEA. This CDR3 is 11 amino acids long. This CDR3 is CSVLLHETQYF. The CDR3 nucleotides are TGCAGCGTTCTACTACACGAGACCCAGTACTTC.

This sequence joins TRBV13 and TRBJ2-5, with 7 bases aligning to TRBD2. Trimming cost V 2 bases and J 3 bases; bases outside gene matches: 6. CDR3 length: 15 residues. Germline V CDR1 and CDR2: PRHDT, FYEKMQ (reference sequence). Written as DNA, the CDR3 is TGTGCCAGCAGCTTACCGTCGGGAGGAGAAGAGACCCAGTACTTC. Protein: CASSLPSGGEETQYF.

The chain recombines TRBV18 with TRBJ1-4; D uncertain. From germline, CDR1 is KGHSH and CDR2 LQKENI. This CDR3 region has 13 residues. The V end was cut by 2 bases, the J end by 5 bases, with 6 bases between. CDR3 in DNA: TGTGCCAGCTCACCAGATCGGAATGAAAAACTGTTTTTT. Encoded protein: CASSPDRNEKLFF.

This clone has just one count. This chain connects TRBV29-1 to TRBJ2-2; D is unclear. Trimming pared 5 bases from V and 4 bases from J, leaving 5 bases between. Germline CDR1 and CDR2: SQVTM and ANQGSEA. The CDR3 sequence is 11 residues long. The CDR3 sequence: CSVSFTGELFF. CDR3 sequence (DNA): TGCAGCGTTTCGTTCACCGGGGAGCTGTTTTTT.

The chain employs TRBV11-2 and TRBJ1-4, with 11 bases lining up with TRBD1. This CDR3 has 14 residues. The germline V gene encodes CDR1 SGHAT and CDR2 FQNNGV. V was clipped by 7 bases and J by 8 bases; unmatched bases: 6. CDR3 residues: CASTRTGGREKLFF. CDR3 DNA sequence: TGTGCCAGCACCCGGACAGGGGGCCGGGAAAAACTGTTTTTT.

This chain's CDR3 is CASSQDGGAAKNIQYF. The CDR3 region has the DNA TGCGCCAGCAGCCAAGATGGAGGGGCGGCCAAAAACATTCAGTACTTC. The genes are TRBV4-3 and TRBJ2-4; D is perhaps TRBD2 (6 bases). CDR1 LGHNA and CDR2 YSLEER come from the germline V gene. The CDR3 length is 16 residues. Between the trimmed V and J ends, which lost 0 bases and 1 base, there was a span of 10 bases.

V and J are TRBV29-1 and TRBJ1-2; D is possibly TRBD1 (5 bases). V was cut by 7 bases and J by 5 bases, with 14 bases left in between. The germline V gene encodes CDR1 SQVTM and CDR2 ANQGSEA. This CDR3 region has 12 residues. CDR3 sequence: CSGAQGEYGYTF. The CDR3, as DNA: TGCAGCGGGGCTCAGGGAGAATATGGCTACACCTTC.

The CDR3: CASRVDREGNQPQHF. CDR3 nucleotides: TGTGCCAGCAGGGTAGACAGGGAGGGCAATCAGCCCCAGCATTTT. V is TRBV6-5 and J is TRBJ1-5, with TRBD1 identical over 7 bases. Germline V gene lookup returns CDR1 MNHEY and CDR2 SVGAGI. V gave up 6 bases and J gave up 2 bases; unmatched junction bases: 7. The CDR3 spans 15 residues.

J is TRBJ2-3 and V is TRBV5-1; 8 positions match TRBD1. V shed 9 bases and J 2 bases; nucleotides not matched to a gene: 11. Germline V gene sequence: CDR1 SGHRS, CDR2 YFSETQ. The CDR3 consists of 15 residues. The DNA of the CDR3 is TGCGCCATCAAAGAAGGACAGGGCAACACAGATACGCAGTATTTT. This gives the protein CAIKEGQGNTDTQYF.

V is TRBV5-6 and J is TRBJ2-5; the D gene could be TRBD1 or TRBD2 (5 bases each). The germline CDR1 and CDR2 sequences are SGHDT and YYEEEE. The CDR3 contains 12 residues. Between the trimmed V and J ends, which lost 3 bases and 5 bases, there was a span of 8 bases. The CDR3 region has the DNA TGTGCCAGCAGCTCGGGGCGGGAGACCCAGTACTTC. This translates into CASSSGRETQYF.

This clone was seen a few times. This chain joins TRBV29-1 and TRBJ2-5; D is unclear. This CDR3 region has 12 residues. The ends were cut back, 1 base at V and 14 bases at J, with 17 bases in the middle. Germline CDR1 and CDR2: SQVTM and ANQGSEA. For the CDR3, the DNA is TGCAGCGTTGAAGCTGGCCCGGCCCCTGAATACTTC. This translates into CSVEAGPAPEYF.

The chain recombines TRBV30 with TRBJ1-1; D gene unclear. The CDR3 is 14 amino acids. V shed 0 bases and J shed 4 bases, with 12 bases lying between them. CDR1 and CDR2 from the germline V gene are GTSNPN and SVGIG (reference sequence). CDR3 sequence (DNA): TGTGCCTGGAGTGTAGTGGGAGGTTCCACTGAAGCTTTCTTT. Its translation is CAWSVVGGSTEAFF.

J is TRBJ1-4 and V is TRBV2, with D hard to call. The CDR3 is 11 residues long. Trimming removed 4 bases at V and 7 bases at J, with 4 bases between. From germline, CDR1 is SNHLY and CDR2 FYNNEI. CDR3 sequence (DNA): TGTGCCAGCAGTGCAGGTGAAAAACTGTTTTTT. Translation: CASSAGEKLFF.